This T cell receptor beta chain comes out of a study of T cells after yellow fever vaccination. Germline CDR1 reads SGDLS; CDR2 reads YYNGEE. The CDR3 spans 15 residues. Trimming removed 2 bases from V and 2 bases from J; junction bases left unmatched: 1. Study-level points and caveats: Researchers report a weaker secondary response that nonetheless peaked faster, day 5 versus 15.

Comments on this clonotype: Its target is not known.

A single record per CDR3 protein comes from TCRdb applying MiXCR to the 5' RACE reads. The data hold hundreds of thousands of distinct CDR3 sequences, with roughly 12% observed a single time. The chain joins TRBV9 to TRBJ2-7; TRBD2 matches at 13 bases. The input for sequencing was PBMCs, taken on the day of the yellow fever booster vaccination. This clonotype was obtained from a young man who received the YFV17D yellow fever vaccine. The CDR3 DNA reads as TGTGCCAGCAGCGTCGGGACTAGCGGGGCCTACGAGCAGTACTTC. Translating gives CASSVGTSGAYEQYF.